This T cell receptor (beta chain) is drawn from a study of radiotherapy plus CTLA-4 blockade in lung cancer. Study background: Overall, 15% to 20% of patients showed an objective response, while 31% attained disease control.

The V gene end was trimmed by 4 bases and the J gene end by 3 bases; junction bases not matched to a gene: 10. CDR3 size: 16 residues. Germline V lookup: CDR1 SGHNT, CDR2 YYREEE (reference sequence). CTLA-4 blockade using ipilimumab, together with focal radiation, was received by patients with chemo-refractory metastatic non-small-cell lung cancer. Findings of the study overall: Interferon-beta and early blood T cell clone dynamics reportedly predicted response best.

The table came from immunoSEQ multiplex PCR; TCRdb's copy has only in-frame clones and leaves some out. This table holds some 64,000 clones, about 80% found once. Notes on this clone: Its antigen is currently unknown.

V and J are TRBV5-4 and TRBJ2-1; TRBD1 matches 7 bases. This receptor was obtained from a human donor with non-small cell lung cancer who had a complete response to radiotherapy plus ipilimumab. Sequences were derived from peripheral blood, sampled from a patient treated with radiotherapy plus ipilimumab. The CDR3 reads CASSGWSAGGYNEQFF. The CDR3, as DNA: TGTGCCAGCAGCGGGTGGTCGGCAGGGGGCTACAATGAGCAGTTCTTC.